This entry concerns a single T cell receptor beta chain. The target antigen is unknown. Researchers amplified the TCR beta CDR3 regions from RNA transcripts. HTBI primers drove first-round RT-PCR of the TCR CDR3. A single record per CDR3 protein comes from TCRdb applying MiXCR to the multiplex PCR reads. The profile shows around 760,000 distinct CDR3 sequences, roughly a third of them singletons. Stable hyperthyroidism: no ophthalmopathy progression over 18 months of follow-up. Diagnosis of hyperthyroidism was new in patients aged 18 to 65, and its duration was under 2 months. Trimming cost V 1 base and J 2 bases; bases outside gene matches: 2. CDR1 and CDR2 from the germline V gene are MGHDK and SYGVNS. This CDR3 has 15 residues. This sample is drawn from a study of T cells in Graves' hyperthyroidism and ophthalmopathy. General study findings and limits: From stable hyperthyroidism, ophthalmopathy was set apart by a 13 V-J model. The model's output predicted ophthalmopathy at a median of roughly 6.9 months prior to onset.

The sample comprised blood. This chain joins TRBV25-1 and TRBJ1-2, with TRBD1 matching 9 bases. This receptor was taken from a middle-aged woman with Graves' hyperthyroidism. CDR3 nucleotide sequence: TGTGCCAGCAGTGAATTAGGGACAGGGAACTATGGCTACACCTTC. This codes for CASSELGTGNYGYTF.